The 12 T cell receptor beta chains given below trace back to one sample, sequenced in a study of cytomegalovirus exposure and HLA in healthy donors. Researchers ran the PCR with 60 Vbeta and 13 Jbeta primers. TCRdb's table, derived via immunoSEQ multiplex PCR, lists solely in-frame clones and lacks some. The table includes 35,000 to 45,000 clones, over 60% detected once. Sequencing was performed on PBMCs. Receptor source: a man aged 25 to 45 in good health and CMV-seronegative.

This clone was counted between two and nine times. This chain connects TRBV6-1 to TRBJ2-7, with D perhaps matching TRBD1 (5 bases). V was trimmed by 1 base and J by 2 bases, leaving 12 bases between them. Per the germline V gene, CDR1 is MNHNS and CDR2 is SASEGT. The CDR3 consists of 15 residues. The CDR3 nucleotides read TGTGCCAGCAGTGAAGGGAAGACAGAAACCTACGAGCAGTACTTC. Protein: CASSEGKTETYEQYF.

V gene TRBV29-1 combines with J gene TRBJ1-2, with a weak D call TRBD1 (5 bases). V shed 4 bases and J shed 6 bases, with 15 bases lying between them. Looked up from germline, CDR1 is SQVTM and CDR2 is ANQGSEA. This CDR3 contains 13 residues. This CDR3 reads CSVAGGEGDGYTF. The CDR3 coding sequence is TGCAGCGTTGCGGGGGGGGAAGGTGATGGCTACACCTTC.

This chain connects TRBV2 to TRBJ1-2; 9 bases fit TRBD1. CDR3 length: 16 amino acids. CDR1 is SNHLY, CDR2 FYNNEI, per germline. The ends lost 4 bases at V and 0 bases at J; junction bases unmatched: 6. CDR3 in amino acids: CASSGDGTGTNYGYTF. The DNA for the CDR3 is TGTGCCAGCAGTGGGGACGGGACAGGGACTAACTATGGCTACACCTTC.

This clone was counted a few times. The chain is built from TRBV5-4 and TRBJ2-1; 11 nucleotides line up with TRBD2. Germline V lookup: CDR1 SGHNT, CDR2 YYREEE (reference sequence). V shed 4 bases, J shed 8 bases, and the junction held 11 bases outside the gene matches. CDR3 length: 16 amino acids. CDR3 in DNA: TGTGCCAGCAGCCTGCGGCTAGCGGGAGGTTACGATGAGCAGTTCTTC. This codes for CASSLRLAGGYDEQFF.

This clone is a singleton in its sample. This rearrangement joins TRBV29-1 to TRBJ2-7; TRBD2 might be the D (6 bases). V gave up 7 bases and J gave up 6 bases, with 19 bases separating them. This CDR3 has 13 residues. From germline, CDR1 is SQVTM and CDR2 ANQGSEA. This CDR3 reads CSATNGGSFEQYF. In nucleotides, the CDR3 is TGCAGCGCCACCAATGGGGGGAGTTTCGAGCAGTACTTC.

The chain recombines TRBV7-9 with TRBJ1-5; 8 bases are shared with TRBD1. CDR1 is SEHNR and CDR2 is FQNEAQ in the germline V gene (reference sequence). The CDR3 length is 15 residues. Trimming removed 5 bases from V and 5 bases from J; junction bases left unmatched: 8. CDR3 sequence: CASSNGQGGDQPQHF. The DNA of the CDR3 is TGTGCCAGCAGCAATGGACAGGGAGGAGATCAGCCCCAGCATTTT. The variable domain in full, completed from reference TRBV7-9 and TRBJ1-5, reads DTGVSQNPRHKITKRGQNVTFRCDPISEHNRLYWYRQTLGQGPEFLTYFQNEAQLEKSRLLSDRFSAERPKGSFSTLEIQRTEQGDSAMYLCASSNGQGGDQPQHFGDGTRLSIL.

In this sample, this clone turned up once. CDR3 in DNA: TGCGCCAGCAGCCTAGCCATCCTAGCGTACCAAGAGACCCAGTACTTC. It specifies CASSLAILAYQETQYF. The rearrangement joins TRBV4-1 to TRBJ2-5, with TRBD2 as a possible D gene (6 bases). V shed 4 bases and J shed 0 bases, with 15 bases lying between them. Looked up from germline, CDR1 is MGHRA and CDR2 is YSYEKL. This CDR3 spans 16 amino acids.

This sequence joins TRBV7-2 and TRBJ2-1; maybe TRBD1 (6 bases). The germline V gene has CDR1 SGHTA and CDR2 FQGNSA. This CDR3 is 14 amino acids long. The germline V and J ends were trimmed by 7 bases and 9 bases, with 19 bases remaining between them. This CDR3 reads CASTPTGSLSEQFF. CDR3 nucleotide sequence: TGTGCCAGCACCCCGACAGGATCCCTGTCTGAGCAGTTCTTC.

The chain recombines TRBV6-5 with TRBJ1-3, with D unresolved. Germline CDR1 and CDR2: MNHEY and SVGAGI. This CDR3 has 13 amino acids. Deletions cut 6 bases from V and 0 bases from J, with 6 bases between. The CDR3 sequence: CASSHPSGNTIYF. Written as DNA, the CDR3 is TGTGCCAGCAGCCATCCCTCTGGAAACACCATATATTTT.

The gene calls are TRBV4-2 and TRBJ1-1, with D perhaps matching TRBD1 (6 bases). Germline CDR1 and CDR2: LGHNA and YNFKEQ. V lost 4 bases to trimming and J lost 6 bases, with 12 bases between them. The CDR3 has 13 residues. CDR3 region: CASSPPGGPEAFF. The CDR3 DNA reads TGTGCCAGCAGCCCTCCGGGGGGCCCTGAAGCTTTCTTT.

This clone was detected once. The rearrangement uses TRBV6-5 and TRBJ2-5; 7 bases fit TRBD1. Trimming cost V 6 bases and J 5 bases; bases outside gene matches: 12. This CDR3 has 15 amino acids. CDR1 and CDR2 (germline): MNHEY, SVGAGI. The CDR3 DNA reads as TGTGCCAGCAGCCTCAACACAGGGGTAGGGGAGACCCAGTACTTC. Translated, it gives CASSLNTGVGETQYF.

This clone was observed once. The chain couples TRBV11-2 to TRBJ1-5; weak D call: TRBD1 (6 bases). The CDR3 has 13 residues. V gave up 3 bases and J gave up 4 bases, with 7 bases separating them. Germline CDR1 reads SGHAT; CDR2 reads FQNNGV. The CDR3 region has the DNA TGTGCCAGCAGCTTTCAGGGGAATCAGCCCCAGCATTTT. It codes for CASSFQGNQPQHF.